The 9 T cell receptor beta chains given below trace back to one sample, sequenced in a study of cytomegalovirus exposure and HLA in healthy donors. PCR involved 60 Vbeta and 13 Jbeta primers. Profiling relied on immunoSEQ multiplex PCR, and the TCRdb table lists in-frame clones only, not all of them. Found here are 180,000 or so clones; the top ten clones hold about 0.74%. Material for sequencing was PBMCs. The receptors derive from a boy under 18 in good health and CMV-seronegative.

The rearrangement joins TRBV6-4 to TRBJ1-5; D gene uncertain. Trimming shortened V by 10 bases and J by 6 bases, and 22 bases separated the two germline ends. CDR1 is MRHNA, CDR2 SNTAGT, per germline. The CDR3 spans 15 residues. The CDR3 spells CATKVLARLIQPQHF. In DNA, the CDR3 is TGTGCCACCAAAGTTCTGGCGAGGTTAATTCAGCCCCAGCATTTT.

CDR3 protein: CASSHDSRKTQYF. The CDR3 DNA is TGCGCCAGCAGCCACGATAGTAGAAAGACCCAGTACTTC. V usage is TRBV4-1 and J usage is TRBJ2-5; D remains unclear. Trimming left V 3 bases short and J 6 bases short, with 11 bases between. The CDR3 extends over 13 amino acids. Germline V CDR1 and CDR2: MGHRA, YSYEKL.

This chain connects TRBV7-9 to TRBJ1-1, with a tentative D call TRBD1 (6 bases). Germline assignment: CDR1 SEHNR and CDR2 FQNEAQ (reference sequence). The V and J ends lost 3 bases and 2 bases respectively, with 13 bases between them. CDR3 size: 15 residues. In nucleotides, the CDR3 is TGTGCCAGCAGCTTTAGTGGACAGATCAACACTGAAGCTTTCTTT. Protein: CASSFSGQINTEAFF.

Of note for this clone: Other nucleotide sequences from this sample produce the same CDR3. This chain uses TRBV5-1 with TRBJ2-3, with 9 bases identical to TRBD1. Germline CDR1 and CDR2: SGHRS and YFSETQ. The CDR3 length is 14 residues. Unmatched junction bases numbered 4, after V lost 5 bases and J lost 3 bases. CDR3 in amino acids: CASSSGQGTDTQYF. For the CDR3, the DNA is TGCGCCAGCAGTTCGGGACAGGGAACAGATACGCAGTATTTT.

The chain links TRBV11-2 to TRBJ1-1; 7 nucleotides line up with TRBD1. V gave up 5 bases and J gave up 0 bases; unmatched junction bases: 6. CDR1 is SGHAT and CDR2 is FQNNGV in the germline V gene. This CDR3 spans 15 amino acids. CDR3 nucleotide sequence: TGTGCCAGCAGCGCCAGGGACAGCCTGAACACTGAAGCTTTCTTT. Encoded protein: CASSARDSLNTEAFF.

V usage is TRBV4-1 and J usage is TRBJ1-3; D call uncertain. The germline CDR1 and CDR2 sequences are MGHRA and YSYEKL. The length of the CDR3 is 15 residues. Trimming took 0 bases from V and 0 from J, leaving 6 bases between them. The CDR3 DNA sequence: TGCGCCAGCAGCCAAGACAGTGTCTCTGGAAACACCATATATTTT. It is translated as CASSQDSVSGNTIYF.

V is TRBV11-1 and J is TRBJ2-7; D might be TRBD2 (5 bases). Trimming removed 1 base at V and 4 bases at J, with 8 bases between. Germline loops: CDR1 SGHAT, CDR2 FQDESV (reference sequence). CDR3 length equals 13 residues. This CDR3 is CASSLGRGYEQYF. CDR3 nucleotide sequence: TGTGCCAGCAGCTTAGGAAGAGGGTACGAGCAGTACTTC.

The chain couples TRBV7-2 to TRBJ1-2, with TRBD1 identical over 7 bases. The CDR3 covers 15 residues. V shed 5 bases and J 4 bases; nucleotides not matched to a gene: 10. Germline loops: CDR1 SGHTA, CDR2 FQGNSA. The CDR3 sequence: CASSLGAGGSYGYTF. The CDR3 nucleotides are TGTGCCAGCAGCCTAGGGGCAGGGGGGAGCTATGGCTACACCTTC.

This chain links TRBV27 with TRBJ1-2; a possible D gene is TRBD1 (6 bases). CDR3 length: 15 amino acids. Germline V gene sequence: CDR1 MNHEY, CDR2 SMNVEV (reference sequence). Trimming took off 5 bases at V and 7 bases at J, with 20 bases between the two ends. The CDR3: CASSHSGGDKVGYTF. The CDR3 DNA reads as TGTGCCAGCAGTCACTCTGGGGGCGATAAGGTTGGCTACACCTTC.